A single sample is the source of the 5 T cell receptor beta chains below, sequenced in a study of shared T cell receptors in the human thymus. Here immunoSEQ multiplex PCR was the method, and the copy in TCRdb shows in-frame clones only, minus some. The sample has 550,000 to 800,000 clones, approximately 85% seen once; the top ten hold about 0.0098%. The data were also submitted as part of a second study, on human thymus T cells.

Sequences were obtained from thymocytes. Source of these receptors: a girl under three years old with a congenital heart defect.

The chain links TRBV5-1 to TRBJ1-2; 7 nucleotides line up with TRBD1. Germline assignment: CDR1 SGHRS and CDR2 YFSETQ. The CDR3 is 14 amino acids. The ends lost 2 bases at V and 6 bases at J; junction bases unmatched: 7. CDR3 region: CASSLLTGTDGYTF. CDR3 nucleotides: TGCGCCAGCAGCTTACTTACAGGGACAGATGGCTACACCTTC.

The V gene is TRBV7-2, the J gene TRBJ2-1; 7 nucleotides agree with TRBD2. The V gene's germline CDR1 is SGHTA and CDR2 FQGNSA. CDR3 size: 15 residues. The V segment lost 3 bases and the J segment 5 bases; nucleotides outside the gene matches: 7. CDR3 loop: CASSLGRGSNNEQFF. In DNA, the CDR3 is TGTGCCAGCAGCTTGGGGCGGGGGTCTAACAATGAGCAGTTCTTC.

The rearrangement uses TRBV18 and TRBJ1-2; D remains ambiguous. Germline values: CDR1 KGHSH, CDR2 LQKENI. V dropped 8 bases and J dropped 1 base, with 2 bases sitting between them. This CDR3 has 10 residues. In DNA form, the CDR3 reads TGTGCCAGCCATAACTATGGCTACACCTTC. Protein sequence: CASHNYGYTF.

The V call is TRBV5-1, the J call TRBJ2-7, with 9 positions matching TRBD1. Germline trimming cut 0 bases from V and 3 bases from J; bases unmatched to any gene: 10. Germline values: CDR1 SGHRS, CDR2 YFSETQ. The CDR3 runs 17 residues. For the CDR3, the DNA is TGCGCCAGCAGCTTGGCGGGGACAGGGTCCGGCAACTACGAGCAGTACTTC. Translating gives CASSLAGTGSGNYEQYF.

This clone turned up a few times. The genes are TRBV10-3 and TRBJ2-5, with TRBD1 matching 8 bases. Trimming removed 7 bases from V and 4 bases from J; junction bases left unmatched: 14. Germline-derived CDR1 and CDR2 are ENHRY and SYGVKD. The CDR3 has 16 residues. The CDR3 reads CAIKDPFRGLAETQYF. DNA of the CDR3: TGTGCCATCAAAGACCCCTTCAGGGGGCTGGCAGAGACCCAGTACTTC.